The clone carrying this TCR beta chain was observed many times. These data belong to a study of T cells in Graves' hyperthyroidism and ophthalmopathy. Study-wide background: Sampling of peripheral blood happened at initial diagnosis, prior to any treatment.

With a duration under 2 months, the hyperthyroidism was newly diagnosed in patients aged 18 to 65. Authors of the study amplified TCR beta CDR3 regions from RNA transcripts. The TCR CDR3 was amplified in a first-round RT-PCR using the HTBI primer set. MiXCR, run by TCRdb on the multiplex PCR reads, gives a single entry per CDR3 protein. The table shows about 580,000 distinct CDR3 sequences, with approximately 13% occurring only once. This CDR3 contains 18 residues. Germline V gene lookup returns CDR1 MNHEY and CDR2 SVGEGT. V lost 3 bases and J lost 2; bases outside the gene matches: 15. The material sequenced was blood. The TCR sequence derives from a woman aged 25 to 45 with Graves' hyperthyroidism that later progressed to Graves' ophthalmopathy. This rearrangement joins TRBV6-2 or TRBV6-3 to TRBJ2-5; 7 nucleotides align to TRBD2. CDR3 sequence: CASSYRGAGWGPQETQYF. The CDR3 bases are TGTGCCAGCAGTTATCGTGGAGCGGGATGGGGCCCTCAAGAGACCCAGTACTTC.